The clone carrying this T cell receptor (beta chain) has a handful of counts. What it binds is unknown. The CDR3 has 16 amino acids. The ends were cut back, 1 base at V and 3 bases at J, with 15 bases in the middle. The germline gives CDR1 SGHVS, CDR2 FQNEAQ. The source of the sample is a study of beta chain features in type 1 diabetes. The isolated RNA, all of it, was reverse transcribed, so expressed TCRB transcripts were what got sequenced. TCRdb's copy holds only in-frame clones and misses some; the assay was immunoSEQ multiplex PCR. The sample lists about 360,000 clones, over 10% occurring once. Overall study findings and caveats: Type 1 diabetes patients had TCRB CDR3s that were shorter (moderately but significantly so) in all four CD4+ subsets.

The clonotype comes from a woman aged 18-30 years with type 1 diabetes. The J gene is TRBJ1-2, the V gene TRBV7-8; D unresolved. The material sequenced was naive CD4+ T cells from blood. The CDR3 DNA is TGTGCCAGCAGCTTAGGGCCCGACCCCCGGGACTATGGCTACACCTTC. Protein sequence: CASSLGPDPRDYGYTF.